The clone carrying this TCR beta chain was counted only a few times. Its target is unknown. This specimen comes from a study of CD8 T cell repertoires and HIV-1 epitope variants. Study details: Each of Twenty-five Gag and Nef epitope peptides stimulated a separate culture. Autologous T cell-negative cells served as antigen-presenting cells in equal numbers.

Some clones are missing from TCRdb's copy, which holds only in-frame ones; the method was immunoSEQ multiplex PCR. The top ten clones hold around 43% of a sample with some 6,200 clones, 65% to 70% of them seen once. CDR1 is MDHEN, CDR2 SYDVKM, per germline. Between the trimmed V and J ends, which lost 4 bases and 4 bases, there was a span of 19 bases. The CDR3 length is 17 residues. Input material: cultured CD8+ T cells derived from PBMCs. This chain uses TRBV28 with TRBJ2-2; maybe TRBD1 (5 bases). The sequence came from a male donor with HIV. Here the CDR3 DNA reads TGTGCCAGCAGTTCCTGGACAAAAAAGGGGATCACCGGGGAGCTGTTTTTT. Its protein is CASSSWTKKGITGELFF.